The 2 T cell receptor beta chains in this list originate from one sample, sequenced in a study of spatial heterogeneity in lung cancer. Via MiXCR, TCRdb re-called the 5' RACE reads, giving one row per CDR3 protein. The sample gives 45,000 or so distinct CDR3 sequences, roughly 10% of which show up once; around 42% is in the top ten. Indicated time point: sample taken at primary tumor resection. Researchers sequenced whole RNA taken from tumor, nontumor lung or frozen PBMC without sorting. The source material was PBMCs, sampled at surgery. These TCRs come from a female donor with early-stage non-small cell lung cancer.

This clonotype was counted many times. The chain carries TRBV10-2 and TRBJ2-1; 9 positions match TRBD2. The CDR3 loop spans 17 amino acids. The V and J ends lost 6 bases and 5 bases, in that order; junction bases with no gene match: 14. Germline CDR1 and CDR2: WSHSY and SAAADI. The CDR3 DNA follows: TGCGCCAGCAGAGTTAGCGGGGGTCCCACGTCTCACAATGAGCAGTTCTTC. Translating it yields CASRVSGGPTSHNEQFF.

V gene TRBV5-1 combines with J gene TRBJ2-3, with 7 bases matching TRBD1. CDR1 and CDR2 from the germline V gene are SGHRS and YFSETQ. V shed 7 bases, J shed 0 bases, and the junction held 5 bases outside the gene matches. The CDR3 runs 14 residues. CDR3 sequence: CASRGQSSTDTQYF. The CDR3 nucleotides read TGCGCCAGCCGGGGACAGTCCAGCACAGATACGCAGTATTTT.